This passage covers 24 T cell receptor beta chains from one sample sequenced in a study of blood T cell repertoires in COVID-19. Sequencing used immunoSEQ multiplex PCR; TCRdb keeps in-frame clones, though not all of them. Seen here are 70,000 or so clones, roughly nine tenths observed once, and the top ten hold under 1.5%. Specimen: peripheral blood. The receptors stem from a man aged 50 to 59 with acute or convalescent COVID-19.

The chain recombines TRBV5-8 with TRBJ2-5; 9 bases map to TRBD1. After removal of 4 bases from V and 5 bases from J, the junction contained 9 bases not matched to a gene. Germline V gene sequence: CDR1 SGHTS, CDR2 YDEGEE. This CDR3 is built from 15 residues. CDR3 nucleotide sequence: TGTGCCAGCAGCGGGATCAACAGGGGGCCTGAGACCCAGTACTTC. Its protein product is CASSGINRGPETQYF.

V is TRBV11-2 and J is TRBJ2-1; 13 positions match TRBD2. The CDR3 loop spans 16 amino acids. V was pared by 5 bases and J by 9 bases, with 10 bases of the junction left unmatched. Germline CDR1 SGHAT, CDR2 FQNNGV. The DNA for the CDR3 is TGTGCCAGCAGCCTAACCTCGGGACTAGCGGGAAGTGAGCAGTTCTTC. This translates into CASSLTSGLAGSEQFF. Full variable domain (rest looked up from reference TRBV11-2 and TRBJ2-1): EAGVAQSPRYKIIEKRQSVAFWCNPISGHATLYWYQQILGQGPKLLIQFQNNGVVDDSQLPKDRFSAERLKGVDSTLKIQPAKLEDSAVYLCASSLTSGLAGSEQFFGPGTRLTVL.

The chain recombines TRBV7-2 with TRBJ2-7; 9 bases map to TRBD2. In germline, CDR1 is SGHTA, CDR2 FQGNSA. Losses at the gene ends were 0 bases for V and 2 bases for J; bases not matched to a gene: 20. This CDR3 contains 21 residues. CDR3 sequence: CASSLAIPSGILVITAYEQYF. DNA of the CDR3: TGTGCCAGCAGCTTAGCGATCCCTAGCGGGATTCTTGTCATTACCGCCTACGAGCAGTACTTC.

The chain carries TRBV5-5 and TRBJ1-5; D may be TRBD1 (6 bases). V was trimmed by 0 bases and J by 4 bases, leaving 11 bases between them. CDR3 length: 15 residues. Germline CDR1 is SGHKS and CDR2 is YYEKEE (reference sequence). Here the CDR3 DNA reads TGTGCCAGCAGCTTGGCGGGGACACCGAATCAGCCCCAGCATTTT. This gives the protein CASSLAGTPNQPQHF.

The V gene is TRBV15, the J gene TRBJ1-6, with D possibly being TRBD1 (5 bases). The CDR3 is 19 amino acids. Trimming pared 0 bases from V and 7 bases from J, leaving 22 bases between. CDR1 LNHNV and CDR2 YYDKDF come from the germline V gene (reference sequence). CDR3 protein: CATSRDYRRGEGRNSPLHF. The CDR3 bases are TGTGCCACCAGCAGAGATTACCGTCGGGGGGAGGGGAGGAATTCACCCCTCCACTTT.

This chain joins TRBV4-1 and TRBJ1-5, with unresolved D. Per the germline V gene, CDR1 is MGHRA and CDR2 is YSYEKL. This CDR3 is built from 14 residues. Trimming shortened V by 0 bases and J by 3 bases, and 6 bases separated the two germline ends. CDR3 sequence: CASSQELVNQPQHF. CDR3 DNA sequence: TGCGCCAGCAGCCAAGAATTAGTCAATCAGCCCCAGCATTTT.

The V gene is TRBV10-1, the J gene TRBJ1-2; tentative D call: TRBD1 (5 bases). The ends were cut back, 0 bases at V and 3 bases at J, with 5 bases in the middle. The CDR3 has 13 amino acids. Germline CDR1 WNHNN, CDR2 SYGVQD (reference sequence). The CDR3 DNA reads TGCGCCAGCAGTGAGTCGACAGACTATGGCTACACCTTC. Amino acid sequence: CASSESTDYGYTF.

The chain is built from TRBV7-9 and TRBJ2-1, with 7 bases fitting TRBD2. The germline gives CDR1 SEHNR, CDR2 FQNEAQ (reference sequence). Trimming took 5 bases from V and 7 from J; bases not matched to a gene: 8. The CDR3 is 14 residues long. CDR3 coding DNA: TGTGCCAGCAGCCTCCTTCGGGGGGTTAATGAGCAGTTCTTC. Its translation is CASSLLRGVNEQFF.

The CDR3 region is CASSPRERPYEQYF. CDR3 bases: TGTGCCAGCAGCCCCCGGGAGAGACCCTACGAGCAGTACTTC. The rearrangement joins TRBV9 to TRBJ2-7, with a tentative D call TRBD2 (6 bases). Germline CDR1 is SGDLS and CDR2 is YYNGEE. The CDR3 covers 14 residues. The V end lost 4 bases, the J end lost 2 bases, and 13 bases lay between the germline ends.

This chain links TRBV19 with TRBJ1-4; D might be TRBD1 (5 bases). Germline V gives CDR1 LNHDA, CDR2 SQIVND (reference sequence). V was clipped by 3 bases and J by 8 bases, with 10 bases between them. The length of the CDR3 is 13 residues. CDR3 DNA sequence: TGTGCCAGTAGTATCCAGGGTGGGGAAAAACTGTTTTTT. Translation: CASSIQGGEKLFF.

V and J are TRBV30 and TRBJ1-6; the D gene is possibly TRBD1 (6 bases). Trimming took 4 bases from V and 6 from J, leaving 16 bases between them. From germline, CDR1 is GTSNPN and CDR2 SVGIG (reference sequence). This CDR3 is 15 amino acids long. The CDR3 bases are TGTGCCTGGACCAACTGGGGGCTGTTTAATTCACCCCTCCACTTT. It codes for CAWTNWGLFNSPLHF.

V usage is TRBV9 and J usage is TRBJ2-2; a weak D match, TRBD1 (6 bases). The V end was cut by 5 bases, the J end by 1 base, with 18 bases between. The germline gives CDR1 SGDLS, CDR2 YYNGEE. The CDR3 contains 17 residues. CDR3 sequence reads: CASSTDRQTWNTGELFF. DNA of the CDR3: TGTGCCAGCAGTACGGACAGACAGACATGGAACACCGGGGAGCTGTTTTTT.

This clone has more than one count but fewer than ten. V is TRBV6-5 and J is TRBJ1-5; 7 nucleotides align to TRBD1. The germline V gene has CDR1 MNHEY and CDR2 SVGAGI. Trimming took 7 bases from V and 5 from J; bases not matched to a gene: 8. This CDR3 has 14 amino acids. For the CDR3, the DNA is TGTGCCAGCATTCAGACAGGGTCTTATCAGCCCCAGCATTTT. It specifies CASIQTGSYQPQHF.

J is TRBJ2-3 and V is TRBV24-1; D is undetermined. Trimming shortened V by 5 bases and J by 0 bases, and 5 bases separated the two germline ends. CDR3 length: 13 residues. The germline CDR1 and CDR2 sequences are KGHDR and SFDVKD. The CDR3 reads CATSGGSTDTQYF. The CDR3 bases are TGTGCCACCAGTGGAGGAAGCACAGATACGCAGTATTTT.

The V gene is TRBV28, the J gene TRBJ2-1, with a possible D match to TRBD2 (6 bases). V lost 5 bases, J lost 0 bases, and 8 bases lay in between. The CDR3 is made up of 14 amino acids. Germline V gene sequence: CDR1 MDHEN, CDR2 SYDVKM. CDR3 sequence reads: CASSRERSYNEQFF. CDR3 coding DNA: TGTGCCAGCAGTCGGGAGCGCTCCTACAATGAGCAGTTCTTC.

This chain connects TRBV15 to TRBJ2-7; 8 bases line up with TRBD1. Germline values: CDR1 LNHNV, CDR2 YYDKDF (reference sequence). The length of the CDR3 is 17 residues. The V gene end was trimmed by 0 bases and the J gene end by 4 bases; junction bases not matched to a gene: 11. The CDR3 here is CATSRDSQGASGYEQYF. The CDR3 DNA reads as TGTGCCACCAGCAGAGATAGTCAGGGGGCGTCTGGGTACGAGCAGTACTTC.

The chain uses TRBV7-9 and TRBJ1-2, with no clear D. The CDR3 is made up of 14 amino acids. Trimming cost V 1 base and J 2 bases, with 8 bases left between them. From germline, CDR1 is SEHNR and CDR2 FQNEAQ (reference sequence). The CDR3 DNA reads as TGTGCCAGCAGCTTAGGCCAGGTGAACTATGGCTACACCTTC. It yields the protein CASSLGQVNYGYTF.

In this sample, this clone turned up once. This chain links TRBV29-1 with TRBJ2-5; TRBD1 might be the D (5 bases). Looked up from germline, CDR1 is SQVTM and CDR2 is ANQGSEA. CDR3 size: 12 residues. Trimming removed 0 bases at V and 5 bases at J, with 7 bases between. The CDR3 DNA reads TGCAGCGTTGAAGAGGGGCTGGAGACCCAGTACTTC. Translating gives CSVEEGLETQYF.

CDR3 loop: CASSFKGANVLTF. For the CDR3, the DNA is TGTGCCAGCAGCTTTAAAGGGGCCAACGTCCTGACTTTC. The chain carries TRBV7-2 and TRBJ2-6; no clear D gene. Between the trimmed V and J ends, which lost 3 bases and 4 bases, there was a span of 4 bases. The germline CDR1 and CDR2 sequences are SGHTA and FQGNSA. CDR3 length equals 13 residues.

The CDR3 protein is CASSSDTSSGNTIYF. The CDR3 region has the DNA TGTGCCAGCAGTTCCGACACCAGCTCTGGAAACACCATATATTTT. The chain recombines TRBV28 with TRBJ1-3, with D unclear. This CDR3 has 15 residues. Germline CDR1 MDHEN, CDR2 SYDVKM. V was cut by 4 bases and J by 0 bases, with 10 bases left in between. Combining the CDR3 with reference TRBV28 and TRBJ1-3 gives the whole variable domain DVKVTQSSRYLVKRTGEKVFLECVQDMDHENMFWYRQDPGLGLRLIYFSYDVKMKEKGDIPEGYSVSREKKERFSLILESASTNQTSMYLCASSSDTSSGNTIYFGEGSWLTVV.

This chain connects TRBV28 to TRBJ2-7, with D perhaps matching TRBD1 (6 bases). Germline CDR1 is MDHEN and CDR2 is SYDVKM. The CDR3 has 12 residues. The V gene lost 5 bases and the J gene lost 7 bases, with 12 bases spanning the gap. CDR3 protein: CASSDPRGEQYV. In DNA form, the CDR3 reads TGTGCCAGCAGTGACCCAAGGGGGGAGCAGTACGTC.

This chain connects TRBV3-1 (or the pseudogene TRBV3-2) to TRBJ2-5, with TRBD2 matching over 10 bases. V trimming: 4 bases; J trimming: 2 bases; junction bases outside the gene matches: 7. The CDR3 covers 16 residues. Germline V gene lookup returns CDR1 LGHDT and CDR2 YNNKEL (reference sequence). Here the CDR3 DNA reads TGTGCCAGCAGCCGGGAGCTAGCGGGAGCACAAGAGACCCAGTACTTC. Protein: CASSRELAGAQETQYF.

The chain recombines TRBV4-3 with TRBJ2-2; 12 bases are a match to TRBD2. The germline CDR1 and CDR2 sequences are LGHNA and YSLEER. The CDR3 contains 17 residues. With V trimmed by 1 base and J by 5 bases, 5 bases remained unmatched. The CDR3 is CASSQGTSGVWTGELFF. The CDR3 coding sequence is TGCGCCAGCAGCCAAGGGACTAGCGGGGTATGGACCGGGGAGCTGTTTTTT.

This clone was detected only once. The V gene is TRBV9, the J gene TRBJ1-6, with D perhaps matching TRBD1 (5 bases). Germline-derived CDR1 and CDR2 are SGDLS and YYNGEE. The CDR3 has 14 amino acids. Trimming took off 3 bases at V and 4 bases at J, with 8 bases between the two ends. CDR3 region: CASSGGGYNSPLHF. CDR3 DNA sequence: TGTGCCAGCAGCGGGGGGGGTTATAATTCACCCCTCCACTTT.